The 5 T cell receptor beta chains presented below share a single source sample, sequenced in a study of T cell changes during pregnancy in multiple sclerosis. This table comes from immunoSEQ multiplex PCR, and its TCRdb copy is limited to in-frame clones, with some not included. The repertoire holds roughly 42,000 clones, with 89% as singletons. Sequencing used CD4+ T cells from peripheral blood mononuclear cells, obtained in the first trimester of pregnancy. These receptors all come from a female donor with multiple sclerosis, enrolled in a pregnancy study.

V is TRBV18 and J is TRBJ1-3; 12 bases fit TRBD1. This CDR3 comprises 15 residues. The V and J ends lost 3 bases and 4 bases, in that order; junction bases with no gene match: 1. Germline-derived CDR1 and CDR2 are KGHSH and LQKENI. The CDR3 sequence is CASSPGQGAGNTIYF. DNA for the CDR3: TGTGCCAGCTCACCGGGACAGGGGGCGGGAAACACCATATATTTT.

This chain connects TRBV9 to TRBJ2-2; TRBD1 might be the D (6 bases). Trimming stripped 0 bases from V and 4 bases from J, with 10 bases between. The length of the CDR3 is 15 residues. From germline, CDR1 is SGDLS and CDR2 YYNGEE. The CDR3 nucleotides read TGTGCCAGCAGCGTAGCAGGGGCTGGCACCGGGGAGCTGTTTTTT. Translating it yields CASSVAGAGTGELFF.

V is TRBV5-1 and J is TRBJ1-3, with D unclear. CDR1 is SGHRS, CDR2 YFSETQ, per germline. The CDR3 runs 14 residues. Trimming shortened V by 0 bases and J by 4 bases, and 8 bases separated the two germline ends. DNA of the CDR3: TGCGCCAGCAGCTTGGCAGGCGTCGGAAACACCATATATTTT. Encoded protein: CASSLAGVGNTIYF.

This rearrangement joins TRBV27 to TRBJ2-1; no reliable D call. CDR1 and CDR2 (germline): MNHEY, SMNVEV (reference sequence). This CDR3 has 15 residues. V was pared by 3 bases and J by 2 bases, with 11 bases between. CDR3 loop: CASSFQGATYNEQFF. CDR3 nucleotide sequence: TGTGCCAGCAGTTTTCAAGGAGCAACCTACAATGAGCAGTTCTTC.

This chain links TRBV7-2 with TRBJ2-1; 12 nucleotides align to TRBD2. V trimming: 4 bases; J trimming: 7 bases; junction bases outside the gene matches: 14. Germline V CDR1 and CDR2: SGHTA, FQGNSA. The CDR3 is made up of 18 amino acids. The CDR3 bases are TGTGCCAGCAGCTCCAAGACGACTAGCGGGAGTCAGCGTAATGAGCAGTTCTTC. Protein product: CASSSKTTSGSQRNEQFF.